This TCR beta chain was retrieved from a study of blood T cell repertoires in COVID-19. Looking at the study overall: There were acute and convalescent COVID-19 samples, and they came from the United States, Italy and Spain. PBMCs, B-cell-depleted T cells, or T cells provided the cDNA or gDNA that made up the material.

As handled by the study authors: Reference gene primer amplification in the assay estimated nucleated cell counts. TCRdb keeps only in-frame clones here, not all; method: immunoSEQ multiplex PCR. Clone size and the V and J calls come from that table; the DNA yielded D and trimming. The sample includes fewer than 200,000 clones, nearly 80% of them seen just once. The CDR3 consists of 15 residues. Trimming took 0 bases from V and 7 from J, leaving 13 bases between them. Germline V gene sequence: CDR1 SGHRS, CDR2 YFSETQ. The receptor was derived from a woman in her seventies with acute or convalescent COVID-19. The chain combines TRBV5-1 with TRBJ2-2; tentative D call: TRBD1 (6 bases). Sequencing was performed on peripheral blood. CDR3 DNA: TGCGCCAGCAGCTTGGCCCAGGGGAGTGGCGGGGAGCTGTTTTTT. The encoded protein is CASSLAQGSGGELFF. Filled out from reference TRBV5-1 and TRBJ2-2, the complete variable domain reads KAGVTQTPRYLIKTRGQQVTLSCSPISGHRSVSWYQQTPGQGLQFLFEYFSETQRNKGNFPGRFSGRQFSNSRSEMNVSTLELGDSALYLCASSLAQGSGGELFFGEGSRLTVL.